The 14 T cell receptor beta chains presented below share a single source sample, sequenced in a study of T cell responses to AZD1222 COVID-19 vaccine. The data were produced by immunoSEQ multiplex PCR, yet TCRdb's version contains in-frame clones alone and is incomplete. The sample carries some 170,000 clones, around nine tenths recorded once. The specimen was peripheral blood, collected on day 0 of AZD1222 vaccination. The receptor set was obtained from an adult in good health.

This chain connects TRBV30 to TRBJ1-2, with D possibly TRBD1 on 6 matching bases. The CDR3 has 15 residues. The germline V gene encodes CDR1 GTSNPN and CDR2 SVGIG (reference sequence). The ends were cut back, 3 bases at V and 5 bases at J, with 19 bases in the middle. The CDR3, as DNA: TGTGCCTGGAGAGGGAAAACCTCGGGGGCGTATGGCTACACCTTC. It is translated as CAWRGKTSGAYGYTF.

V gene TRBV7-9 combines with J gene TRBJ2-7, with D perhaps TRBD1 or TRBD2 (5 bases each). The V end lost 4 bases, the J end lost 3 bases, and 13 bases lay between the germline ends. CDR3 length: 14 residues. Germline CDR1 is SEHNR and CDR2 is FQNEAQ (reference sequence). The CDR3 DNA reads as TGTGCCAGCAGCTCCGGGACCGCAAACTACGAGCAGTACTTC. Translating gives CASSSGTANYEQYF.

The CDR3 loop is CASSSWGVPSYEQYF. CDR3 nucleotides: TGTGCCAGCAGCTCCTGGGGGGTGCCCTCCTACGAGCAGTACTTC. The rearrangement joins TRBV5-6 to TRBJ2-7; possibly TRBD2 for D (6 bases). Per the germline V gene, CDR1 is SGHDT and CDR2 is YYEEEE. The V end was cut by 3 bases, the J end by 0 bases, with 13 bases between. The CDR3 extends over 15 amino acids.

The gene calls are TRBV7-8 and TRBJ2-1, with 16 bases matching TRBD2. Per germline, CDR1 SGHVS and CDR2 FQNEAQ. V shed 6 bases and J 10 bases; nucleotides not matched to a gene: 9. The CDR3 runs 16 residues. The CDR3 loop reads CASSRGGLAGGSEQFF. As DNA, the CDR3 is TGTGCCAGCAGTCGAGGGGGACTAGCGGGAGGGTCCGAGCAGTTCTTC. Full variable domain (missing parts from reference TRBV7-8 and TRBJ2-1): GAGVSQSPRYKVAKRGQDVALRCDPISGHVSLFWYQQALGQGPEFLTYFQNEAQLDKSGLPSDRFFAERPEGSVSTLKIQRTQQEDSAVYLCASSRGGLAGGSEQFFGPGTRLTVL.

V and J are TRBV11-1 and TRBJ2-7; D gene ambiguous. CDR3 size: 13 residues. Germline CDR1 SGHAT, CDR2 FQDESV (reference sequence). The V end was cut by 3 bases, the J end by 0 bases, with 6 bases between. This chain's CDR3 is CASSFGDSYEQYV. Written as DNA, the CDR3 is TGTGCCAGCAGCTTTGGGGACTCCTACGAGCAGTACGTC.

The chain combines TRBV28 with TRBJ2-6; 8 bases are a match to TRBD1. Germline values: CDR1 MDHEN, CDR2 SYDVKM. This CDR3 contains 16 residues. V lost 6 bases, J lost 1 base, and 5 bases stayed unmatched. The CDR3 reads CASRSTGGSGANVLTF. As DNA, the CDR3 is TGTGCCAGCAGGAGCACAGGGGGGTCTGGGGCCAACGTCCTGACTTTC.

The chain links TRBV2 to TRBJ1-5; weak D call: TRBD1 (6 bases). This CDR3 spans 16 amino acids. Trimming cost V 6 bases and J 2 bases, with 17 bases left between them. Germline CDR1 and CDR2: SNHLY and FYNNEI. CDR3 sequence reads: CASRGDGGYGNQPQHF. In DNA, the CDR3 is TGTGCCAGCAGAGGTGATGGGGGCTATGGCAATCAGCCCCAGCATTTT.

CDR3 amino acids: CASSLLTGEKQFF. CDR3 coding DNA: TGTGCCAGCAGCTTGTTGACAGGGGAGAAGCAGTTCTTC. V and J are TRBV5-4 and TRBJ2-1; 8 bases agree with TRBD1. The J segment lost 11 bases and the V segment lost 1 base, leaving 5 bases of the junction unmatched. CDR1 is SGHNT, CDR2 YYREEE, per germline (reference sequence). The CDR3 sequence is 13 residues long.

The chain uses TRBV18 and TRBJ1-2; TRBD1 matches at 7 bases. Germline V lookup: CDR1 KGHSH, CDR2 LQKENI. This CDR3 comprises 15 residues. V was clipped by 3 bases and J by 0 bases; unmatched bases: 4. The CDR3 spells CASSPVDRTNYGYTF. CDR3 nucleotides: TGTGCCAGCTCACCGGTGGACAGGACTAACTATGGCTACACCTTC.

The V and J genes are TRBV13 and TRBJ2-7; 7 positions agree with TRBD2. Trimming removed 5 bases from V and 3 bases from J; junction bases left unmatched: 1. The germline V gene encodes CDR1 PRHDT and CDR2 FYEKMQ (reference sequence). The CDR3 covers 12 residues. Written as DNA, the CDR3 is TGTGCCAGCAGCAGGGAGGGCTACGAGCAGTACGTC. It yields the protein CASSREGYEQYV.

The rearrangement links TRBV28 to TRBJ1-2, with D perhaps matching TRBD1 (6 bases). V lost 5 bases, J lost 8 bases, and 18 bases lay in between. The CDR3 loop spans 14 amino acids. In germline, CDR1 is MDHEN, CDR2 SYDVKM. The DNA of the CDR3 is TGTGCCAGCAGTCCCCGTGGGAGGGGGGAAGGCTACACCTTC. This translates into CASSPRGRGEGYTF.

The chain carries TRBV27 and TRBJ1-6; the D is unclear. This CDR3 has 14 residues. Looked up from germline, CDR1 is MNHEY and CDR2 is SMNVEV (reference sequence). V lost 6 bases to trimming and J lost 8 bases, with 14 bases between them. CDR3 DNA sequence: TGTGCCAGCAGAAGGAGCCTACCTGATTCACCCCTCCACTTT. Translating gives CASRRSLPDSPLHF.

V gene TRBV10-1 combines with J gene TRBJ2-3; no reliable D call. The V end was cut by 0 bases, the J end by 5 bases, with 12 bases between. Germline CDR1 is WNHNN and CDR2 is SYGVQD (reference sequence). CDR3 length: 15 residues. This CDR3 reads CASSESSNRVDTQYF. CDR3 DNA: TGCGCCAGCAGTGAGTCGTCAAATAGGGTAGATACGCAGTATTTT.

The CDR3 DNA is TGCGCCAGCAGCCGGGACAGGGTAAAGGATGAAGCTTTCTTT. Translating gives CASSRDRVKDEAFF. The chain joins TRBV5-1 to TRBJ1-1; 9 bases map to TRBD1. This CDR3 comprises 14 residues. Looked up from germline, CDR1 is SGHRS and CDR2 is YFSETQ. J was trimmed by 7 bases and V by 4 bases; bases with no gene match: 8.